This T cell receptor (beta chain) was captured in a study of cytomegalovirus exposure and HLA in healthy donors. The PCR employed 60 Vbeta primers together with 13 Jbeta primers. Clones were sequenced by immunoSEQ multiplex PCR, and TCRdb holds only the in-frame ones, with some missing. The sample has about 160,000 clones, almost 85% seen once. Germline V gene data show CDR1 as LGHNA and CDR2 as YSLEER. V lost 0 bases, J lost 5 bases, and 21 bases lay in between. The CDR3 covers 18 residues. Material for sequencing was PBMCs. This sequence was found in a young man in good health and CMV-seronegative. This sequence joins TRBV4-3 and TRBJ2-3; D is perhaps TRBD1 (6 bases). The CDR3 nucleotides are TGCGCCAGCAGCCAAGATAGCAGTGGAATGGGGGCGAAAGATACGCAGTATTTT. Amino acids: CASSQDSSGMGAKDTQYF.